This record looks at one T cell receptor beta chain sequence and its context. It lacks a known antigen. Base qualities are missing; no much larger clone stands one base away. According to the germline V gene (reference sequence), CDR1 reads SEHNR and CDR2 reads FQNEAQ. Reading from cysteine to phenylalanine, the CDR3 counts 14 amino acids. Of the read, only the CDR3 DNA is kept; its 42 bases are in frame from base 1. The V and J ends are trimmed by 5 bases and 3 bases, leaving 11 bases between them. The sample belongs to a study of TIL therapy for anti-PD-1-resistant metastatic lung cancer (dated by TCRdb to the early 2020s). For the wider study: Tumors were collected before any PD-1/PD-L1 blockade, after which patients were given nivolumab, and patients who progressed were given lymphodepletion, an infusion of expanded TIL and IL-2. T cell receptor beta sequencing of tumor and peripheral blood was used to follow clonotypes across the tumor, the expanded TIL product and serial blood samples. Enrolled patients had a median age of 54 years (range 38-75) and a median tumor PD-L1 proportion score of 4.5% to 6.5%. A median non-synonymous tumor mutation burden of under 1.9 mutations per megabase was determined across the cohort by whole-exome sequencing. Most of the cohort had lung adenocarcinoma, including a handful of EGFR-mutant tumors and two ALK-rearranged tumors, and half of the patients were either current or former smokers.

In light of the paper, this sample's time point label describes: pre-treatment sample, taken before nivolumab and TIL therapy. Adults with stage 4 NSCLC were enrolled from 2017 to January 2020 in a dual-center phase I trial. Samples came from a single-arm, open-label phase I trial of tumor-infiltrating lymphocyte therapy with nivolumab in advanced non-small cell lung cancer. Blood mononuclear cells from EDTA tubes were isolated by Ficoll gradient, snap-frozen as pellets, and DNA was extracted with a Qiagen mini-prep kit. Overall study results and their limits: The baseline peripheral repertoire was partially replaced by infused TIL clonotypes, which then decayed over months, and no apparent association between persistence and response was found. The study protocol defined all tumor marker inferences as exploratory. The cohort was highly selected, with more treatment-naive, never-smoker and oncogene-addicted patients than typical, limiting generalizability.

Using bias-controlled multiplex PCR with the immunoSEQ v3 hsTCRB kit, the TCR beta CDR3 regions were amplified from genomic DNA. An Illumina NextSeq 500 was used to sequence the TCR libraries, reaching around 1.8 million read pairs at survey level or about 5-6.5 million at deep level. Processing in the source paper ran as follows. V, D and J genes were assigned, non-productive sequences were removed, and clonality was reported by immunoSEQ Analyzer software. Repertoires of infused TIL and blood were compared using productive Simpson clonality and the Morisita overlap index of productive TRB rearrangements. The absolute count of a clonotype in blood was estimated by multiplying the lymphocyte count by the CD3+ fraction and by the productive frequency of the clone. As stored in TCRdb, this immuneACCESS dataset retains in-frame rearrangements with V and J assigned. A fraction of the clones does not appear; measured against another copy, unresolved V genes explain less than half of the discrepancy, and the remainder lacks a known reason. V and J calls and clone size are copied from that table; D and trimming were computed from the DNA. Within this sample are 50,000 to 60,000 clones, with roughly four fifths of them counted one time only. The ten largest clones add up to just under 3% of the sample.

The clonotype originates from a person aged 25 to 80 with non-small cell lung cancer. This receptor chain uses TRBV7-9 and TRBJ1-5; a tentative D match to TRBD1 spans 6 bases. The sample here was blood, taken at baseline. The CDR3 has the sequence CASSPTGFNQPQHF. In nucleotide form, the sequence is TGTGCCAGCAGCCCGACAGGCTTCAATCAGCCCCAGCATTTT.